This TCR beta chain originates from a study of blood T cell repertoires in COVID-19 (dated by TCRdb to 2018 to 2020). Some background on the complete study: Samples from collaborators originated in the United States, Italy and Spain and spanned both the acute and convalescent phases of COVID-19. The prospective study material was composed of cDNA or gDNA derived from T cells, B-cell-depleted T cells, or PBMCs. The dataset comprised deeply sampled blood TCRbeta repertoires from subjects exposed to, actively infected with, or recovered from COVID-19. The repertoires were made available in a free public database intended to serve as a resource for research on the immune response to SARS-CoV-2. The samples were drawn from two sources: the first 160 participants of the ongoing ImmuneRACE study, and 1,254 subjects contributed by 6 global collaborators. Nearly every sample came with metadata listing a de-identified subject ID, COVID-19 status, age in years and sex. HLA class I and class II types, where available, came from metadata supplied by the sample provider rather than from assay-based typing. Results the study describes overall, beyond this receptor: The amount of clinical and demographic metadata varied by source and participant and was provided uncurated.

Its CDR3 holds 15 amino acids, cysteine through phenylalanine. Just CDR3 DNA is preserved here, 45 bases in frame from base 1. CDR1 LGHDT and CDR2 YNNKEL are derived from the germline V gene (reference sequence). A distance of 13 bases separates the germline ends of V and J, which lose 3 bases and 5 bases respectively. Whole blood was collected in K2EDTA tubes by collaborating institutions according to the institutions' own protocols. For TCRbeta analysis, collaborators shipped samples as frozen whole blood, isolated PBMCs, or DNA extracted from either of those sample types. TCRbeta CDR3 regions were amplified from genomic DNA by means of the immunoSEQ Assay, a bias-controlled multiplex PCR. As for the authors' bioinformatics: Within the assay, amplification of reference gene primers was used to estimate how many nucleated cells each sample contained. To quantify the absolute abundance of each unique TCRbeta CDR3 rearrangement, sequence reads were collapsed and filtered. For each sample, productive Simpson clonality was calculated as the square root of Simpson's diversity index across productive rearrangements. In TCRdb, the immuneACCESS table is reduced to in-frame sequences with V and J assigned. These tables do not hold every clone; where another copy was compared, an unresolved V gene accounts for under half, and the others remain unexplained. Clonal size and the V and J genes are those of that table, whereas D and trimming came from the DNA. The sample data list 95,000 to 150,000 clones, and approximately 80% of these were observed just once. The ten largest clones represent approximately 3.9% of the sample.

In the case of this clone: Its antigen has not been determined. No per-base quality is available; no much larger clone lies one base away.

Sample: peripheral blood. The chain is assembled from TRBV3-1 (or the pseudogene TRBV3-2) and TRBJ2-2, and TRBD2 may be the D gene, going by 5 matching bases. The TCR originated in a woman older than 75 with acute or convalescent COVID-19. The CDR3 region reads CASSQKLGGTGELFF. The nucleotides read TGTGCCAGCAGCCAGAAACTAGGCGGGACCGGGGAGCTGTTTTTT.